This T cell receptor beta chain was retrieved from a study of vaccination and CD4 T cells after COVID-19. Background on the study: Two mRNA vaccine doses were given, either BNT162b2 or mRNA-1273. Cultures that served as controls received a CEFX pool, an HIV-1 Nef pool, or no peptide.

Treatment meaning: roughly 11-day PBMC culture with coronavirus spike peptide pools or control peptides (ViraFEST assay). Negative-selection isolation of CD4+ T cells was performed after 10 days of culture. This clonotype was picked up a small number of times. The antigen remains undetermined. Sequence data for DNA of cultured CD4+ T cells were generated by the Oncomine TCR Beta short-read assay. From CD4+ T cells that had been cultured, genomic DNA was extracted. From the PCR reads, TCRdb called clonotypes with MiXCR, one entry per CDR3 protein. The sample includes about 15,000 distinct CDR3 sequences, approximately 48% of them seen just once. Trimming cost V 1 base and J 6 bases, with 12 bases left between them. Germline CDR1 and CDR2: DFQATT and SNEGSKA (reference sequence). This CDR3 comprises 13 residues.

V usage is TRBV20-1 and J usage is TRBJ1-2; the D gene is possibly TRBD1 (5 bases). This sequence was found in a human donor who had recovered from COVID-19. Sequencing was done on a sample of CD4+ T cells from blood, cultured in vitro. The CDR3 region has the DNA TGCAGTGCTAGAGGACGGGCAGGGAATGGCTACACCTTC. The encoded protein is CSARGRAGNGYTF.